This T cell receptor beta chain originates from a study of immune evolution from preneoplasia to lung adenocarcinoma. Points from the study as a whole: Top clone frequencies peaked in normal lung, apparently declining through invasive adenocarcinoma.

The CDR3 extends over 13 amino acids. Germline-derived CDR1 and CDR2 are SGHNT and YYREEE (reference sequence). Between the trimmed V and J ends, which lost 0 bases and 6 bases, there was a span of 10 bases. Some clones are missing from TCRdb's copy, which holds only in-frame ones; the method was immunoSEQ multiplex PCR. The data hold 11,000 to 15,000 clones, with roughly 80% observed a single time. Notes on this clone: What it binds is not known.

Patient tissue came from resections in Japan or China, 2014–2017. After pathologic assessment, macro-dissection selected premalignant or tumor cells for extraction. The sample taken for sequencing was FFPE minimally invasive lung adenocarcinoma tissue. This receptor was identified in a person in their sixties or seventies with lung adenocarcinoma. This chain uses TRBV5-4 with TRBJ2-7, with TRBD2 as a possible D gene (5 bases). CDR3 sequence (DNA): TGTGCCAGCAGCTTGGCGCTAGCAGGCGAGCAGTACTTC. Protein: CASSLALAGEQYF.